This T cell receptor (beta chain) was identified in a study of low-dose radiotherapy and immunotherapy resistance in tumors (dated by TCRdb to the early 2020s). The study in broad terms: Patients in Cohort 1 were given 0.5 Gy per fraction every 2 weeks, and the prescribed total PTV dose was 6.5 Gy. Cohort 2 received 1 Gy per fraction every two weeks, with a total of 13 Gy over 26 weeks. Patients were given nivolumab as a 240 mg flat dose every two weeks and ipilimumab at 1 mg/kg every six weeks, with both drugs delivered intravenously. Every two weeks, patients got intravenous cyclophosphamide at 200 mg/m2, given one day ahead of each radiation and immunotherapy administration. Patients took aspirin 300 mg orally once daily for four cycles, starting on cycle 1 day 1. Trial participants were not randomized into treatment groups. Eight patients were included in the translational analysis, namely three from the first dose cohort plus the first five from the second dose cohort.

The time point label for this specimen denotes: after trial treatment. The treatment or condition label corresponds to: LDRT plus nivolumab, ipilimumab, low-dose cyclophosphamide and aspirin (RACIN trial). The donors came from RACIN, which was a single-arm phase I dose-escalation trial that paired nivolumab and ipilimumab with aspirin, low-dose cyclophosphamide and low-dose radiotherapy. Eligible patients had advanced, TIL-negative solid tumors. This clonotype was counted ten times or more. The clone's antigen remains unknown. It has no much larger one-base neighbor in the sample; base qualities were not kept. Sequencing used an Illumina HiSeq 2500. Superscript III and a set of TRAV- and TRBV-specific primers were used to synthesize first-strand cDNA, so that both TCRalpha and TCRbeta chains were covered. TCRs were amplified with Phusion for 20 PCR cycles, with a constant-region primer paired with the adapter attached to the V primers. The MessageAmp II aRNA Amplification Kit was used to amplify the isolated mRNA, with in vitro transcription run for over 15 hours at 37 degrees C. The Dynabeads mRNA DIRECT Purification Kit was used to isolate mRNA for TCR sequencing. A second 25-cycle Phusion PCR added indexed Illumina adapters, and products were purified with AMPure XP beads. In the source study's methods: Using custom Perl scripts, TCR sequences that encoded the same protein were pooled, out-of-frame sequences were dropped, and the abundance of each clonotype was calculated. Any TCR sequence backed by just one read was left out of the analysis. Shannon entropy, Gini index, clonality, richness, and the frequency of TCRs shared between repertoires were included as repertoire metrics. Using fastp at Q25 and MiXCR, TCRdb reprocessed the public reads and kept productive beta chains. Rows merge per CDR3 protein into single entries with the most common DNA and genes. The V and J calls here are based on TCRdb, not the publication. A total of about 91,000 distinct CDR3 sequences appear in this sample, roughly 19% of them only once. The ten largest clones represent 9.5% to 15% of the sample.

Trimming removed 8 bases from V and 1 base from J, leaving 20 bases between the germline ends. The CDR3 runs 16 amino acids, cysteine and phenylalanine included. Only the CDR3 part of the read is kept: 48 bases, read in frame from the first base. Via the germline V gene, CDR1 is MDHEN and CDR2 SYDVKM. Here the chain combines TRBV28 and TRBJ1-1; the D region possibly corresponds to TRBD1 (6 bases align). The TCR was taken from a female donor with ovarian cancer. The sequenced sample was PBMCs, obtained after low-dose radiotherapy plus immunotherapy. The DNA reads TGTGCCAGCTATTTATGGGGCCAGGGGCGGAACACTGAAGCTTTCTTT. It encodes CASYLWGQGRNTEAFF.